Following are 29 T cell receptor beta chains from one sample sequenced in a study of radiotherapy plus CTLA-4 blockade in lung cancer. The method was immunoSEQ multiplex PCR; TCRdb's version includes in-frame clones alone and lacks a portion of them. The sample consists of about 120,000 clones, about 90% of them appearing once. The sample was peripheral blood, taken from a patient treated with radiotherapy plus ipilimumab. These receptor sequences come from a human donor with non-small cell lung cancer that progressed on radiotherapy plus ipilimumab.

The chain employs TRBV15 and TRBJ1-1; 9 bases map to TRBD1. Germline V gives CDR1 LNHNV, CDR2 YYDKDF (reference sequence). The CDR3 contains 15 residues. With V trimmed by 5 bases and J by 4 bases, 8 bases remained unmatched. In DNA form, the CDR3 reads TGTGCCACCAGCGTACCGGGACAGGGAGTCACTGAAGCTTTCTTT. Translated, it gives CATSVPGQGVTEAFF.

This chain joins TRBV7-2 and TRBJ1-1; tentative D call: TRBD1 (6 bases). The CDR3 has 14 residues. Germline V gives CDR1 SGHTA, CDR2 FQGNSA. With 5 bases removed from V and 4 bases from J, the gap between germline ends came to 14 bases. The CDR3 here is CASSRQESFTEAFF. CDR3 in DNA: TGTGCCAGCAGCCGACAGGAGTCATTCACTGAAGCTTTCTTT.

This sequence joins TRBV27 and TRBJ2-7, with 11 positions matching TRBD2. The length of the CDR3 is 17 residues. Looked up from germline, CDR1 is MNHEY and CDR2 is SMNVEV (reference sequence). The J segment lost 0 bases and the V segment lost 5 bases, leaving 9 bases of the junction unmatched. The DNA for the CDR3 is TGTGCCAGCAGTCCGACCGGACTAGCGGGCCGCTCCTACGAGCAGTACTTC. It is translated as CASSPTGLAGRSYEQYF.

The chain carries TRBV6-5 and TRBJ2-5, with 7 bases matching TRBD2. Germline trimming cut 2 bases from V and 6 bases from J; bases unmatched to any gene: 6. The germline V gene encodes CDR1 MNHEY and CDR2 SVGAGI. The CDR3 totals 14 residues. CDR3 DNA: TGTGCCAGCAGTTACGGGGAGGGAAGACAGACCCAGTACTTC. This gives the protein CASSYGEGRQTQYF.

The CDR3 sequence is CAISASGTSGSYEQYF. CDR3 nucleotides: TGTGCCATCAGTGCTTCGGGGACTAGCGGGAGCTACGAGCAGTACTTC. The V call is TRBV10-3, the J call TRBJ2-7; 14 bases map to TRBD2. The V and J ends lost 4 bases and 3 bases, in that order; junction bases with no gene match: 5. The CDR3 runs to 16 residues. The germline V gene encodes CDR1 ENHRY and CDR2 SYGVKD.

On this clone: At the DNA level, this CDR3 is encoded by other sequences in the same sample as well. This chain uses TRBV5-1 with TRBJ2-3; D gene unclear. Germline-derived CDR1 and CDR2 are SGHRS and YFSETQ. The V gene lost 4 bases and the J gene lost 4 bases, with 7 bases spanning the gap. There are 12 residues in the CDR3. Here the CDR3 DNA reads TGCGCCAGCAGCCCCCCATCAGATACGCAGTATTTT. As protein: CASSPPSDTQYF.

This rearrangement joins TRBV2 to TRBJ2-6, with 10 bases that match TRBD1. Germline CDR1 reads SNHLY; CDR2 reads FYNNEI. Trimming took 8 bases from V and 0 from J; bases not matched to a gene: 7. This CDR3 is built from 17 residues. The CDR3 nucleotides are TGTGCCAGCCTGACAGGGGGCGCCGGCTCTGGGGCCAACGTCCTGACTTTC. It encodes CASLTGGAGSGANVLTF. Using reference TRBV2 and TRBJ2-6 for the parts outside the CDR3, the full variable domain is EPEVTQTPSHQVTQMGQEVILRCVPISNHLYFYWYRQILGQKVEFLVSFYNNEISEKSEIFDDQFSVERPDGSNFTLKIRSTKLEDSAMYFCASLTGGAGSGANVLTFGAGSRLTVL.

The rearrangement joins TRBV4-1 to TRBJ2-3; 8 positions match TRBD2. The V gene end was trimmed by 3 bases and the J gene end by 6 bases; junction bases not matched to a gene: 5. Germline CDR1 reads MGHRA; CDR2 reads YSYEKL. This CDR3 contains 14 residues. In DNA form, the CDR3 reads TGCGCCAGCAGCCAGCGCGGGAGGTCGGATACGCAGTATTTT. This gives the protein CASSQRGRSDTQYF.

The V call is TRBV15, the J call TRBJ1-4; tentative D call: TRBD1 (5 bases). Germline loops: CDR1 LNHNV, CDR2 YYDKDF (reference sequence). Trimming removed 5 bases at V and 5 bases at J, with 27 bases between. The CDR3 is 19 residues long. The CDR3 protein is CATSPGGQGGRWGNEKLFF. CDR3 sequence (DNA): TGTGCCACCAGCCCGGGCGGTCAGGGAGGGCGTTGGGGAAATGAAAAACTGTTTTTT.

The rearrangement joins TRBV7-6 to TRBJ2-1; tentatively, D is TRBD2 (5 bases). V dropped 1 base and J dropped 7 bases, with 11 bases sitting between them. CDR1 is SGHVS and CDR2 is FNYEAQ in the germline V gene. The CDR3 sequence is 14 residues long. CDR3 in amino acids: CASSLEEVTNEQFF. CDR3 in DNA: TGTGCCAGCAGCTTAGAGGAGGTAACGAATGAGCAGTTCTTC.

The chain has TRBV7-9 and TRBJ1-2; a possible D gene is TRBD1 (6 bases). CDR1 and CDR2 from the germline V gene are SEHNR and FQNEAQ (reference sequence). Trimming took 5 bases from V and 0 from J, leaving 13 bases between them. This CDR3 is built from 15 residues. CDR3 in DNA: TGTGCCAGCAGCCCGGCCGGGACAACTAACTATGGCTACACCTTC. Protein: CASSPAGTTNYGYTF.

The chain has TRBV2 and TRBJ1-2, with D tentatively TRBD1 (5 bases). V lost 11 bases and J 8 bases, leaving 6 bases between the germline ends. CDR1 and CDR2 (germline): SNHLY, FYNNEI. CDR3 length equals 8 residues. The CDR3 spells CAAGGYTF. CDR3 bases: TGTGCCGCAGGGGGCTACACCTTC.

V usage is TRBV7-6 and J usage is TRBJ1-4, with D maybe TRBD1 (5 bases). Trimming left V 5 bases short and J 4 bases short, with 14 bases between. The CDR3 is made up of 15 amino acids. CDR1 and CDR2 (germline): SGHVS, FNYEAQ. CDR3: CASSLGTTVNEKLFF. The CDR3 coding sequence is TGTGCCAGCAGCCTCGGAACGACAGTTAATGAAAAACTGTTTTTT.

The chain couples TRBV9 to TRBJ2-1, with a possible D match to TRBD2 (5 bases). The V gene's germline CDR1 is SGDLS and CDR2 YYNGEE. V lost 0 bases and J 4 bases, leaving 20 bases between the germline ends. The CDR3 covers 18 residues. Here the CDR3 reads CASSVAPLMERRYNEQFF. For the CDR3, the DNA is TGTGCCAGCAGCGTAGCCCCCCTGATGGAGCGGAGATACAATGAGCAGTTCTTC.

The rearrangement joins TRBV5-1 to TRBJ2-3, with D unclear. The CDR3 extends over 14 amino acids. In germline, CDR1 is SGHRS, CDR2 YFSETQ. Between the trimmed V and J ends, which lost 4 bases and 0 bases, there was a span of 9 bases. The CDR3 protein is CASSPSSSTDTQYF. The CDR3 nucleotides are TGCGCCAGCAGCCCCTCCTCTAGCACAGATACGCAGTATTTT. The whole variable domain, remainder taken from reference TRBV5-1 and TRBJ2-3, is KAGVTQTPRYLIKTRGQQVTLSCSPISGHRSVSWYQQTPGQGLQFLFEYFSETQRNKGNFPGRFSGRQFSNSRSEMNVSTLELGDSALYLCASSPSSSTDTQYFGPGTRLTVL.

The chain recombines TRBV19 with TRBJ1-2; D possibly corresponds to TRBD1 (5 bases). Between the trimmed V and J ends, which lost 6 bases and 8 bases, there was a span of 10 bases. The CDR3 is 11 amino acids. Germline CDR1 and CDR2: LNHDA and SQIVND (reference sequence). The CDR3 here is CASSGGGGYTF. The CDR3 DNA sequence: TGTGCCAGTAGCGGGGGTGGCGGCTACACCTTC.

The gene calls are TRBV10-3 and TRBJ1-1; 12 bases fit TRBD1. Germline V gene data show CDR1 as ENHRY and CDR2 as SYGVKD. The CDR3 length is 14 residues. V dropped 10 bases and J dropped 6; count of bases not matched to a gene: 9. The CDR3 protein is CATTLGQGASEAFF. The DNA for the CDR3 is TGTGCCACCACGCTGGGACAGGGGGCATCTGAAGCTTTCTTT.

This chain's CDR3 is CAPTTSGREGDTQYF. Written as DNA, the CDR3 is TGTGCCCCCACCACTAGCGGGAGGGAGGGGGATACGCAGTATTTT. The chain uses TRBV9 and TRBJ2-3; TRBD2 matches at 13 bases. J was trimmed by 6 bases and V by 10 bases; bases with no gene match: 11. Germline assignment: CDR1 SGDLS and CDR2 YYNGEE. The CDR3 runs 15 residues.

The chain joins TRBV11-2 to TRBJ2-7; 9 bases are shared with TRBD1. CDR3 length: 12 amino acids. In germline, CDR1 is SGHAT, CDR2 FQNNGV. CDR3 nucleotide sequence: TGTGCCAGCAGATCCGGACAGGGGCAGGTTCTTGTC. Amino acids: CASRSGQGQVLV.

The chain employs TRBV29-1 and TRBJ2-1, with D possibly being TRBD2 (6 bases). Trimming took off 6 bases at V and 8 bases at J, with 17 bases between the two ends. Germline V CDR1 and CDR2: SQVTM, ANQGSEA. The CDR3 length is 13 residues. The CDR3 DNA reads TGCAGCGTGGACTACCTGAATGCCGATGAGCAGTTCTTC. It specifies CSVDYLNADEQFF.

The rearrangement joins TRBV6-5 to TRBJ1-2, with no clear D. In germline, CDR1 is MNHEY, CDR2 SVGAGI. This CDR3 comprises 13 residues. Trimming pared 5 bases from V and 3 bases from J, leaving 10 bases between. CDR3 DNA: TGTGCCAGCAGTGAAGCTGGATACTATGGCTACACCTTC. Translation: CASSEAGYYGYTF.

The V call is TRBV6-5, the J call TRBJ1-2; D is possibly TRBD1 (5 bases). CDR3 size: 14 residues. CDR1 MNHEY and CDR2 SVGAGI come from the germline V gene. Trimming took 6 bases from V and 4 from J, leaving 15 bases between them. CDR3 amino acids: CASRLEWGGYGYTF. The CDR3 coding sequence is TGTGCCAGCAGGCTGGAATGGGGGGGCTATGGCTACACCTTC.

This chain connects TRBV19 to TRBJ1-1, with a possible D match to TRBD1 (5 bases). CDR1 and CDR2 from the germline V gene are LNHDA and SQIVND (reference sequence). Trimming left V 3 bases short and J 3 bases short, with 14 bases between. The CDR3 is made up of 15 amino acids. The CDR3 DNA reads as TGTGCCAGTAGTATTGAAGACAGCCCTTACACTGAAGCTTTCTTT. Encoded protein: CASSIEDSPYTEAFF.

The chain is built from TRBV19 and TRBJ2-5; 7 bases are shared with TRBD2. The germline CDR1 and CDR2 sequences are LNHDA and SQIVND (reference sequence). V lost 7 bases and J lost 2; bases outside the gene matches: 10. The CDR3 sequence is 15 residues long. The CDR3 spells CASTGGGGPQETQYF. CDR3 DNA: TGTGCCAGTACGGGCGGGGGAGGACCGCAAGAGACCCAGTACTTC.

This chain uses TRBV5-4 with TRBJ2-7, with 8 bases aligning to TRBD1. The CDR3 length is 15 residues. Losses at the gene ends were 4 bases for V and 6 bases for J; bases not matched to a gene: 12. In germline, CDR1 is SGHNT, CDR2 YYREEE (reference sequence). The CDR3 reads CASSGAGGQFGEQYF. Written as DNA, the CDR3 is TGTGCCAGCAGCGGGGCAGGGGGCCAGTTTGGCGAGCAGTACTTC.

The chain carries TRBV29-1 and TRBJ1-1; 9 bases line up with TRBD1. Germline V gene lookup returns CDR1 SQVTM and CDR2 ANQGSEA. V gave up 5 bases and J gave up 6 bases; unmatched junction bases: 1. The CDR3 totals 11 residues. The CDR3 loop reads CSVWDRAEAFF. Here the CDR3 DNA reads TGCAGCGTTTGGGACAGGGCTGAAGCTTTCTTT.

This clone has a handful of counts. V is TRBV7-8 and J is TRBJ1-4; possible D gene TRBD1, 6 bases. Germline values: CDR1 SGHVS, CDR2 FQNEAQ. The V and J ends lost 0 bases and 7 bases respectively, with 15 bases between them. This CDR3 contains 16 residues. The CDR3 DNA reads TGTGCCAGCAGCTTAGCGGCAGGGACAAACCCTGAAAAACTGTTTTTT. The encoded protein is CASSLAAGTNPEKLFF.

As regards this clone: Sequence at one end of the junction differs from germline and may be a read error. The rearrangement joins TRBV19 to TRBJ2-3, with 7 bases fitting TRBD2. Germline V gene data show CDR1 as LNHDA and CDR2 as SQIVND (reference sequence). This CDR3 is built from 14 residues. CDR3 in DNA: TGTGCCAGTAGTGCCCGATTCGAAGCGGGGCAGGGTGATTTT. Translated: CASSARFEAGQGDF. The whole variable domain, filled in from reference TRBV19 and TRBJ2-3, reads DGGITQSPKYLFRKEGQNVTLSCEQNLNHDAMYWYRQDPGQGLRLIYYSQIVNDFQKGDIAEGYSVSREKKESFPLTVTSAQKNPTAFYLCASSARFEAGQGDFGPGTRLTVL.

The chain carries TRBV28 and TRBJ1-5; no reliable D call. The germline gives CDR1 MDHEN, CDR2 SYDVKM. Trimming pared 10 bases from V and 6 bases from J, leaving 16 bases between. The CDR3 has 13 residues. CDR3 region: CATKTTPGQPQHF. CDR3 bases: TGTGCCACGAAAACCACTCCGGGTCAGCCCCAGCATTTT.